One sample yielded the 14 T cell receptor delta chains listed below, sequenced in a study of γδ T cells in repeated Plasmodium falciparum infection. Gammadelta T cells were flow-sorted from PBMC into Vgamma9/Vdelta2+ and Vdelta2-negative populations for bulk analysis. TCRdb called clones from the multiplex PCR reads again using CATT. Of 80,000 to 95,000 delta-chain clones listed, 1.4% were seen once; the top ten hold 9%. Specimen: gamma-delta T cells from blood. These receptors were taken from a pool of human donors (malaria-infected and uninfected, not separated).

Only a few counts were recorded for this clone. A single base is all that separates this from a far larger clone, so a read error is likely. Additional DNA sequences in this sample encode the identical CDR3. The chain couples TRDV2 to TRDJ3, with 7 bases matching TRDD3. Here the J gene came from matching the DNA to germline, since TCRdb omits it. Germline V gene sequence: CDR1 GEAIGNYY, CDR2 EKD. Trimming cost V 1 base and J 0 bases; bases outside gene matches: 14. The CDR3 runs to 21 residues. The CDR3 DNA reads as TGTGCCTGTGACACAGTACTGGGGTCACCTCCTAGCTCCTGGGACACCCGACAGATGTTTTTC. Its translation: CACDTVLGSPPSSWDTRQMFF.

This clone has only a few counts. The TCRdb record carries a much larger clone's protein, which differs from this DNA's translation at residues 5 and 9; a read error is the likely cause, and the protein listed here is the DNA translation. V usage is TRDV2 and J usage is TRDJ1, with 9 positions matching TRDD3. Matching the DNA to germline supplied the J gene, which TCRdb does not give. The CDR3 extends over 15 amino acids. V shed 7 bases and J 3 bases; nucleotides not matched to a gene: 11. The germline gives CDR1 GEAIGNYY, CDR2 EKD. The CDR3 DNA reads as TGTGCCTGCTTACCTCTGGGGGATGCCGCCGATAAACTCATCTTT. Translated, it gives CACLPLGDAADKLIF.

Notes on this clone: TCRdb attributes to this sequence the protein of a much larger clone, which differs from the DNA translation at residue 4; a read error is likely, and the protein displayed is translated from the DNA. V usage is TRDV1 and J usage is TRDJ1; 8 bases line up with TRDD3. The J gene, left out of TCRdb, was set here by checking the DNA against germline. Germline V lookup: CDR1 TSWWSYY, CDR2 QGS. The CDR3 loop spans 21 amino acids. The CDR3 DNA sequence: TGTGCTCTTGAGGAACGGCCCTTTTTCCCACTTTTACTGGGGGACACCGATAAACTCATCTTT. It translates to CALEERPFFPLLLGDTDKLIF.

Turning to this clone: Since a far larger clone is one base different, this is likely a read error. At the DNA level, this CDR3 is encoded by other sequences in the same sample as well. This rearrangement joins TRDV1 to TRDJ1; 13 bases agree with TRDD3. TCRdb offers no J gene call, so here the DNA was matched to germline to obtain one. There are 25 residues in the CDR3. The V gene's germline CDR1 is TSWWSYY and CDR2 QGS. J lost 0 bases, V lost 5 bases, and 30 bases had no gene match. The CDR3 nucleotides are TGTGCTCTTGGGAGCCTTCCGCGAGGCCTTACTGGGGGATACGCGTTCCCCCCGTACACCGATAAACTCATCTTT. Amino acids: CALGSLPRGLTGGYAFPPYTDKLIF.

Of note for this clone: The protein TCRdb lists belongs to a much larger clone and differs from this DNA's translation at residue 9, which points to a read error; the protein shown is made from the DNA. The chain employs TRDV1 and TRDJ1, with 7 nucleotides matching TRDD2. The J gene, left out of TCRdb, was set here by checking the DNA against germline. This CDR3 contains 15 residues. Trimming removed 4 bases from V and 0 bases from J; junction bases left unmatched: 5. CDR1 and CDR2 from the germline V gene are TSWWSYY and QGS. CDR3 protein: CALGGSFLDTDKLIF. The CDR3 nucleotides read TGTGCTCTTGGGGGCTCCTTCCTCGACACCGATAAACTCATCTTT.

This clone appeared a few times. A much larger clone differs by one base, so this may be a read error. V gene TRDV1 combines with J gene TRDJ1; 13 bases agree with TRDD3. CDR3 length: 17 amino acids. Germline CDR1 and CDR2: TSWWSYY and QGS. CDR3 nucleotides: TGTGCTCTTGGGGAGAATGTACTGGGGGATACGCAGGCCAAACCCATCTTT. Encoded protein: CALGENVLGDTQAKPIF.

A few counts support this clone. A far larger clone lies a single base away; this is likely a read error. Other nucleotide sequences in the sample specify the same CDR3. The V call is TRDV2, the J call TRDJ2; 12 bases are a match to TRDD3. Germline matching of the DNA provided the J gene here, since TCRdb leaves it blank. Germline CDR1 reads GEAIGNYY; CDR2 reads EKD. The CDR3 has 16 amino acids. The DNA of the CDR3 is TGTGCCTGTGACATACTGGGGGATACTTTGACAGCGCAACTCTTCTTT. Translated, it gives CACDILGDTLTAQLFF.

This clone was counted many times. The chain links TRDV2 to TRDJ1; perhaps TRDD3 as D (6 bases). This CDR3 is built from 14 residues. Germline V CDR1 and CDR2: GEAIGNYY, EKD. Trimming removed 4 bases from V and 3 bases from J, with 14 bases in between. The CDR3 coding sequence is TGTGCCTGTGAAGGTCTGGGGCAACCCGATAAACTCATCTTT. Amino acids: CACEGLGQPDKLIF.

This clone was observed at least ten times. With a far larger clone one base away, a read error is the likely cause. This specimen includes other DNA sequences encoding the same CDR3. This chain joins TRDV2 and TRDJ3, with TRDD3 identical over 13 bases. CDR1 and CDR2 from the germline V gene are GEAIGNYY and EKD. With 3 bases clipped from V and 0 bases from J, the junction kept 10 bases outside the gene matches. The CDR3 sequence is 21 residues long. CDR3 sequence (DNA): TGTGCCTGTGACGAGGTACTGGGGGATACGCCCCGCTCCTGGGACACCCGACAGATGTTTTTC. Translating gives CACDEVLGDTPRSWDTRQMFF.

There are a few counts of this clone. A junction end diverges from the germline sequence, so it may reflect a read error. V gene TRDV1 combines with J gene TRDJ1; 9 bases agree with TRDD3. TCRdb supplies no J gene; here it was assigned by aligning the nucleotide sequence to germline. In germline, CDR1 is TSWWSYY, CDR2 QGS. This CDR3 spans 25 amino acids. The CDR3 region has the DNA TGTGCTCTTGGGGAACTTACCTACGCCGCTATACTGGGGGACCGGATCCTTAAGTACACCGATGAACTCATCTTT. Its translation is CALGELTYAAILGDRILKYTDELIF.

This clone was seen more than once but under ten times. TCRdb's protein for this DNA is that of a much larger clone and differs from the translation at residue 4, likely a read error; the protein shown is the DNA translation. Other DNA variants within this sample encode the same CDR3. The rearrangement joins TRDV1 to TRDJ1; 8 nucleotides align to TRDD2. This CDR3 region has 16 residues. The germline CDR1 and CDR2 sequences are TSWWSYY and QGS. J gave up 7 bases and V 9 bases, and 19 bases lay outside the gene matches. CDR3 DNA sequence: TGTGCTCTCGTGAAACTTCCTACTAGGATGGGGAGTAAACTCATCTTT. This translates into CALVKLPTRMGSKLIF.

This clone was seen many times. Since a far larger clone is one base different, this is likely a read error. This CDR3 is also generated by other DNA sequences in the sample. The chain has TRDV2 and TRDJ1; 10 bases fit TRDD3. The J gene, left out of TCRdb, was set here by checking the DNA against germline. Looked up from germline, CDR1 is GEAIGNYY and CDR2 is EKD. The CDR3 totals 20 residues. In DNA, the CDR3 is TGCGCCTGTGACCCAATCAGCGGCGGGGGGATACGCGAATTGGCCGATAAACTCATCTTT. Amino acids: CACDPISGGGIRELADKLIF.

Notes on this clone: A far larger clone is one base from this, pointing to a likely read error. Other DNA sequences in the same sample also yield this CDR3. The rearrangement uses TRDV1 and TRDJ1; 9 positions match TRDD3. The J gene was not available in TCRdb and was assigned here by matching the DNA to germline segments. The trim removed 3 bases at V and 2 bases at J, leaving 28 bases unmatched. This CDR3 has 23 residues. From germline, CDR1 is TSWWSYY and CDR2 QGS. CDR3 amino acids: CALGERCTFPGGYWSIGTDKLIF. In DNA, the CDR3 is TGTGCTCTTGGGGAGCGTTGTACCTTCCCAGGGGGATACTGGAGTATAGGAACCGATAAACTCATCTTT.

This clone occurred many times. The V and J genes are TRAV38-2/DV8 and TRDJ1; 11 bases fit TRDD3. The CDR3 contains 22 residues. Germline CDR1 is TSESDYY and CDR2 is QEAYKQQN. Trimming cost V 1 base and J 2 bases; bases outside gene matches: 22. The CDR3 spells CAYRSSYEFLLGDTRVTDKLIF. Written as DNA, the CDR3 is TGTGCTTATAGGAGCTCCTATGAGTTCTTATTGGGGGATACGCGTGTGACCGATAAACTCATCTTT.